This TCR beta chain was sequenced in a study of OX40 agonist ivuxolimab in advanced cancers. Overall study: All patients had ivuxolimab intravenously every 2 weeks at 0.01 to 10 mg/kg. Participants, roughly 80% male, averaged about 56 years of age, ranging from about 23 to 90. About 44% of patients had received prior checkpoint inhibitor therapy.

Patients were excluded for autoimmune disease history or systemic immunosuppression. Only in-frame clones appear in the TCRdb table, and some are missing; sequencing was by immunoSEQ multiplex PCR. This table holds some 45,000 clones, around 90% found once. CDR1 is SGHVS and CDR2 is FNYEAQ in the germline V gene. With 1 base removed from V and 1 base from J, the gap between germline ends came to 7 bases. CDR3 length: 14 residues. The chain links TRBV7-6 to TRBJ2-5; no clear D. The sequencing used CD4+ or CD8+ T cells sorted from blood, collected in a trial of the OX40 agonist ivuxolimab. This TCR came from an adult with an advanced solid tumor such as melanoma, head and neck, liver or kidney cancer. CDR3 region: CASSLDPGQETQYF. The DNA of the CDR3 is TGTGCCAGCAGCTTAGATCCGGGCCAAGAGACCCAGTACTTC.